This TCR beta chain was identified during a study of T cell responses to AZD1222 COVID-19 vaccine. This table comes from immunoSEQ multiplex PCR, and its TCRdb copy is limited to in-frame clones, with some not included. The table records 120,000 or so clones, about 88% of them present only once. The germline CDR1 and CDR2 sequences are LNHDA and SQIVND (reference sequence). J was trimmed by 3 bases and V by 5 bases; bases with no gene match: 7. The CDR3 runs to 14 residues. Notes on the study in general: Of the AZD1222 recipients, only 5 to 7 were seropositive at baseline. Reports say nearly half of spike-specific TCRs go after unmutated variant regions. Spike-wide coverage was observed for vaccine-associated CD4 TCRs, with dominant responses at 160-218 and 743-854. Sampled repertoires all dated from after the peak T cell response.

On this clone: What it binds is unknown.

The V and J genes are TRBV19 and TRBJ2-7, with 7 positions matching TRBD2. The source of this sequence is an adult in good health. The sequences come from peripheral blood, collected on day 0 of AZD1222 vaccination. Here the CDR3 reads CASSSPGGGYEQYF. The CDR3 DNA reads TGTGCCAGTAGTTCTCCGGGCGGGGGCTACGAGCAGTACTTC.